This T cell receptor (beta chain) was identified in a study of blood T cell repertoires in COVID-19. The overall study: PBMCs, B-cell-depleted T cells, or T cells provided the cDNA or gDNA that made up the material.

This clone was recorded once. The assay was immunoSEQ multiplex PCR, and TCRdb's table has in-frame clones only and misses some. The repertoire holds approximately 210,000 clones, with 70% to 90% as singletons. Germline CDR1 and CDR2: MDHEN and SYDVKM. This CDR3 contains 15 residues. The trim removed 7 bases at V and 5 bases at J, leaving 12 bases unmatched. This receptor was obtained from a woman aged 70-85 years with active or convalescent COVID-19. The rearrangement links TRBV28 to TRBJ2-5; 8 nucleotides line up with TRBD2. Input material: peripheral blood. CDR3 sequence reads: CASTVAGSSGETQYF. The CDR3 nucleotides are TGTGCCAGCACCGTAGCGGGATCGTCAGGGGAGACCCAGTACTTC.